Shown below are 13 T cell receptor beta chains from a single sample sequenced in a study of blood T cell repertoires in COVID-19. Sequencing was performed with immunoSEQ multiplex PCR; in TCRdb, only in-frame clones are kept and a portion is missing. The sample has a few hundred thousand clones, around 84% seen once. The material sequenced was PBMCs or T cells enriched from blood (not recorded which). The receptors originated from a man aged 30-40 years who had recovered from COVID-19.

The gene calls are TRBV2 and TRBJ1-2, with D perhaps TRBD1 (6 bases). The V gene lost 4 bases and the J gene lost 1 base, with 10 bases spanning the gap. The CDR3 extends over 14 amino acids. Germline values: CDR1 SNHLY, CDR2 FYNNEI. DNA of the CDR3: TGTGCCAGCAGTGTCGGACAGATTAACTATGGCTACACCTTC. Protein product: CASSVGQINYGYTF.

As to this clone: Other DNA sequences in this specimen translate into the identical CDR3. V is TRBV5-6 and J is TRBJ2-2; maybe TRBD2 (5 bases). CDR3 size: 14 residues. Deletions cut 0 bases from V and 5 bases from J, with 8 bases between. Germline V gene data show CDR1 as SGHDT and CDR2 as YYEEEE. CDR3 DNA: TGTGCCAGCAGCTTGGGGGAGTATACCGGGGAGCTGTTTTTT. Translating it yields CASSLGEYTGELFF.

This CDR3 reads CASSLTQLTTNYGYTF. In DNA form, the CDR3 reads TGTGCCAGCAGTTTGACACAGCTAACGACTAACTATGGCTACACCTTC. This chain joins TRBV27 and TRBJ1-2; D remains unclear. The CDR3 consists of 16 residues. In germline, CDR1 is MNHEY, CDR2 SMNVEV (reference sequence). V dropped 3 bases and J dropped 0 bases, with 14 bases sitting between them.

V usage is TRBV7-2 and J usage is TRBJ2-3; 12 bases are a match to TRBD2. V gave up 1 base and J gave up 6 bases; unmatched junction bases: 5. Germline loops: CDR1 SGHTA, CDR2 FQGNSA. The CDR3 loop spans 16 amino acids. DNA for the CDR3: TGTGCCAGCAGCTTAGGCCTAGCGGGAGGGCCGGATACGCAGTATTTT. Translation gives CASSLGLAGGPDTQYF.

The chain links TRBV30 to TRBJ1-2, with 9 bases aligning to TRBD1. Germline CDR1 reads GTSNPN; CDR2 reads SVGIG (reference sequence). The CDR3 loop spans 16 amino acids. With 5 bases clipped from V and 3 bases from J, the junction kept 13 bases outside the gene matches. CDR3 coding DNA: TGTGCCTGGGGGCTCGGCACAGGGGGCGCCGACTATGGCTACACCTTC. Translating gives CAWGLGTGGADYGYTF.

The gene calls are TRBV24-1 and TRBJ2-3; D is perhaps TRBD1 (6 bases). The germline V gene has CDR1 KGHDR and CDR2 SFDVKD. The V and J ends lost 5 bases and 0 bases respectively, with 17 bases between them. The CDR3 is 17 amino acids. The CDR3 nucleotides are TGTGCCACCAGTGCCACAAAACAGGGTCGGAGCACAGATACGCAGTATTTT. This codes for CATSATKQGRSTDTQYF.

This clone was found once. The genes are TRBV5-1 and TRBJ2-1; a possible D gene is TRBD1 (5 bases). The CDR3 has 15 amino acids. Germline V gene sequence: CDR1 SGHRS, CDR2 YFSETQ. Trimming left V 4 bases short and J 7 bases short, with 18 bases between. DNA for the CDR3: TGCGCCAGCAGCCCCGGGTCCCCGGCAGGGAATGAGCAGTTCTTC. Amino acids: CASSPGSPAGNEQFF.

The chain employs TRBV20-1 and TRBJ2-5; TRBD1 matches at 7 bases. V dropped 3 bases and J dropped 2; count of bases not matched to a gene: 12. The length of the CDR3 is 16 residues. Germline V gene lookup returns CDR1 DFQATT and CDR2 SNEGSKA (reference sequence). The CDR3 sequence: CSASPTPSRGQETQYF. In DNA form, the CDR3 reads TGCAGTGCTAGTCCTACCCCGAGCAGGGGGCAAGAGACCCAGTACTTC.

The V gene is TRBV2, the J gene TRBJ1-2; D perhaps matches TRBD1 (5 bases). The CDR3 is 14 amino acids. CDR1 and CDR2 from the germline V gene are SNHLY and FYNNEI. The V end was cut by 6 bases, the J end by 2 bases, with 13 bases between. Written as DNA, the CDR3 is TGTGCCAGCAGCCCGAGGCGGGGGAACTATGGCTACACCTTC. Encoded protein: CASSPRRGNYGYTF.

Here the CDR3 reads CASSEGTGDSNQPQHF. The CDR3 nucleotides read TGTGCCAGCAGTGAAGGGACAGGCGATAGCAATCAGCCCCAGCATTTT. The chain employs TRBV2 and TRBJ1-5, with 7 bases matching TRBD1. Germline lookup yields CDR1 SNHLY and CDR2 FYNNEI. The CDR3 covers 16 residues. With 1 base clipped from V and 0 bases from J, the junction kept 3 bases outside the gene matches. Full variable domain (rest looked up from reference TRBV2 and TRBJ1-5): EPEVTQTPSHQVTQMGQEVILRCVPISNHLYFYWYRQILGQKVEFLVSFYNNEISEKSEIFDDQFSVERPDGSNFTLKIRSTKLEDSAMYFCASSEGTGDSNQPQHFGDGTRLSIL.

CDR3 sequence (DNA): TGTGCCAGCAGCTTAGGGGGGGGAAGTAAGACTGAAGCTTTCTTT. Residues: CASSLGGGSKTEAFF. The chain combines TRBV7-8 with TRBJ1-1, with D possibly matching TRBD1 (5 bases). Trimming shortened V by 1 base and J by 5 bases, and 14 bases separated the two germline ends. The CDR3 runs 15 residues. Per germline, CDR1 SGHVS and CDR2 FQNEAQ.

This rearrangement joins TRBV2 to TRBJ1-4; 7 nucleotides match TRBD1. CDR1 SNHLY and CDR2 FYNNEI come from the germline V gene. J gave up 3 bases and V 8 bases, and 9 bases lay outside the gene matches. The CDR3 extends over 15 amino acids. The CDR3 nucleotides read TGTGCCAGCCGGCTTTTGGGACAGCCTAATGAAAAACTGTTTTTT. Its translation is CASRLLGQPNEKLFF.

V and J are TRBV6-5 and TRBJ1-2; TRBD1 aligns across 9 bases. Trimming cost V 5 bases and J 7 bases; bases outside gene matches: 11. The V gene's germline CDR1 is MNHEY and CDR2 SVGAGI. This CDR3 is built from 15 residues. DNA of the CDR3: TGTGCCAGCAGTACCTCCGGGACAGGGTTTGGTGGCTACACCTTC. This codes for CASSTSGTGFGGYTF.